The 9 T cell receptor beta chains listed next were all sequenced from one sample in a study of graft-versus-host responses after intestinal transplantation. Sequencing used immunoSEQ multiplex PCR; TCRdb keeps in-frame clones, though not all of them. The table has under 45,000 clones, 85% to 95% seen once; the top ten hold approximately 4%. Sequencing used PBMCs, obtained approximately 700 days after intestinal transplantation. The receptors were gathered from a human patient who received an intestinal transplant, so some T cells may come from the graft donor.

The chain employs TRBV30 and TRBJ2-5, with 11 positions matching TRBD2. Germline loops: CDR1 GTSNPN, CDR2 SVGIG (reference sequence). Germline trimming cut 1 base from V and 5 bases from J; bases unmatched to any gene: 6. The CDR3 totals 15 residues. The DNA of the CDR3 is TGTGCCTGGAGTGCCCTTAGCGGGAGGGGGGAGACCCAGTACTTC. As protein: CAWSALSGRGETQYF.

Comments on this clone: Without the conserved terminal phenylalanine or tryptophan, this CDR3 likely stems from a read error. The CDR3 DNA reads as TGTGCCAGTAGTCTACGACGGCCGGGCCCCTATAATTCACCCCTCCACTTG. This codes for CASSLRRPGPYNSPLHL. The J gene is TRBJ1-6, the V gene TRBV19; D call uncertain. The germline gives CDR1 LNHDA, CDR2 SQIVND (reference sequence). The CDR3 sequence is 17 residues long. V lost 5 bases to trimming and J lost 2 bases, with 16 bases between them.

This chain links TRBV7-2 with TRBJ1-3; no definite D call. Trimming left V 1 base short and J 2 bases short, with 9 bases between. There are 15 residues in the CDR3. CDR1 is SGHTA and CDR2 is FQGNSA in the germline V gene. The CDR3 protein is CASSLGPETGNTIYF. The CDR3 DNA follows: TGTGCCAGCAGCTTAGGTCCTGAGACTGGAAACACCATATATTTT. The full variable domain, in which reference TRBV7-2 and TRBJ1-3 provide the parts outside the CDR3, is GAGVSQSPSNKVTEKGKDVELRCDPISGHTALYWYRQSLGQGLEFLIYFQGNSAPDKSGLPSDRFSAERTGGSVSTLTIQRTQQEDSAVYLCASSLGPETGNTIYFGEGSWLTVV.

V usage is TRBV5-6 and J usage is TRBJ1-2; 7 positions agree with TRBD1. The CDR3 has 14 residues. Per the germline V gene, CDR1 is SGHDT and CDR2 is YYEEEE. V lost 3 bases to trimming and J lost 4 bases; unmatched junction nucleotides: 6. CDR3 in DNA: TGTGCCAGCAGCTCGGGACAGATACTCTATGGCTACACCTTC. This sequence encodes CASSSGQILYGYTF.

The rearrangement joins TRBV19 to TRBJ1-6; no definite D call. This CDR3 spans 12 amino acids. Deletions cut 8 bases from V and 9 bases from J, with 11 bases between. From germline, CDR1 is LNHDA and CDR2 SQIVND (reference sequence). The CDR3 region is CASAPGPSPLHF. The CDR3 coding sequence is TGTGCCAGTGCACCCGGGCCTTCACCCCTCCACTTT.

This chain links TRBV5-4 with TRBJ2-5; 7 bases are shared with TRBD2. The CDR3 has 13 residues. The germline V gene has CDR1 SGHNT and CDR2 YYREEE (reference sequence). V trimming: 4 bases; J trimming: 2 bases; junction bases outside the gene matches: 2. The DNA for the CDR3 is TGTGCCAGCAGCACGGGACTACAAGAGACCCAGTACTTC. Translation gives CASSTGLQETQYF.

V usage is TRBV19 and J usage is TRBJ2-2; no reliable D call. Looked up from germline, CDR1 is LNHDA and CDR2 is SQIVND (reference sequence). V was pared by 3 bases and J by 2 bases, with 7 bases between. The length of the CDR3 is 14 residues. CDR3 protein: CASSIRSNTGELFF. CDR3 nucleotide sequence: TGTGCCAGTAGTATCCGGAGTAACACCGGGGAGCTGTTTTTT.

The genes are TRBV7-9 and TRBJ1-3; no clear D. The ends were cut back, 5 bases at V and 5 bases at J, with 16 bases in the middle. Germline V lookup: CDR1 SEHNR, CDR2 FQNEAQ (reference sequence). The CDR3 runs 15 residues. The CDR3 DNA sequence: TGTGCCAGCAGCGGCATCGTTGTTGTACGAAACACCATATATTTT. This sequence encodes CASSGIVVVRNTIYF.

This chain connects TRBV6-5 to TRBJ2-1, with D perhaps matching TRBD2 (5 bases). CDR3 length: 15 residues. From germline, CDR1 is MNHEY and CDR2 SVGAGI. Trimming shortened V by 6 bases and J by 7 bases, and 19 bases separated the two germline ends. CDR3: CASSRRRTVRNEQFF. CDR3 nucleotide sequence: TGTGCCAGCAGCCGCCGACGGACTGTTCGAAATGAGCAGTTCTTC.